One and the same sample provided the 19 T cell receptor beta chains below, sequenced in a study of T cell clonality in common variable immunodeficiency. Study-level results: Common variable immunodeficiency TCR beta sequences reportedly had fewer deletions and N-nucleotide insertions.

Antigens of these TCRs are unknown. The assay was immunoSEQ multiplex PCR, and TCRdb's table has in-frame clones only and misses some. Its listing shows about 15,000 clones. Input material: peripheral blood mononuclear cells. These receptors all come from a human donor with common variable immunodeficiency.

On this clone: The sequenced fragment ends 3 residues before the CDR3 boundary, so the rest is inferred from the germline J gene. The chain has TRBV2 and TRBJ1-3; a weak D match, TRBD1 (5 bases). Germline V gene lookup returns CDR1 SNHLY and CDR2 FYNNEI. CDR3 size: 14 residues. V dropped 7 bases and J dropped 0 bases, with 10 bases sitting between them. CDR3: CASIRGNSGNTIYF. Incomplete CDR3 DNA: TGTGCCAGCATAAGGGGAAACTCTGGAAACACC.

As to this clone: The missing CDR3 end, 3 residues past where the read stops, is filled in from the germline J gene. The chain carries TRBV10-3 and TRBJ1-2, with unresolved D. Between the trimmed V and J ends, which lost 4 bases and 0 bases, there was a span of 9 bases. Germline-derived CDR1 and CDR2 are ENHRY and SYGVKD. The CDR3 runs to 14 residues. CDR3: CAISARGSNYGYTF. The covered CDR3 bases are TGTGCCATCAGTGCACGGGGTTCTAACTATGGC.

Notes on this clone: The junction and the germline gene differ at one end; a read error may be behind it. The read finishes 3 residues shy of the CDR3 end, and the germline J gene is used to complete it. The chain employs TRBV4-2 and TRBJ1-3; 8 bases agree with TRBD1. This CDR3 spans 16 amino acids. CDR1 is LGHNA, CDR2 YNFKEQ, per germline. The CDR3 sequence: CASSQDRGNSGNTIYF. Incomplete CDR3 DNA: TGCGCCAGCAGCCAAGACAGGGGAAACTCTGGAAACACC.

In regard to this clone: The read stops 3 residues short of the end of the CDR3; the missing end is completed from the germline J gene. The V call is TRBV5-1, the J call TRBJ2-5, with D hard to call. CDR3 size: 13 residues. V lost 0 bases and J lost 2, with 5 bases in between. Germline values: CDR1 SGHRS, CDR2 YFSETQ. CDR3 bases read: TGCGCCAGCAGCTTGGACAGACAAGAGACC. Protein sequence: CASSLDRQET. The full-length CDR3 reads as CASSLDRQETQYF.

To note about this clone: The read ends 3 residues shy of where the CDR3 ends; the end is completed using the germline J gene. This chain links TRBV20-1 with TRBJ2-7; 7 nucleotides agree with TRBD2. The CDR3 totals 15 residues. V was pared by 7 bases and J by 6 bases, with 18 bases of the junction left unmatched. Germline V lookup: CDR1 DFQATT, CDR2 SNEGSKA (reference sequence). CDR3 DNA, as far as it was read: TGCAGTGGAATCGGGGTGTTGCGGGAGAATGGCGAG. Encoded protein: CSGIGVLRENGE. The full CDR3 sequence reads CSGIGVLRENGEQYF.

Concerning this clone itself: The CDR3 goes on 3 residues after the read ends, and that part is filled in from the germline J gene. V usage is TRBV7-9 and J usage is TRBJ2-7; D may be TRBD1 (5 bases). CDR3 size: 15 residues. Germline CDR1 SEHNR, CDR2 FQNEAQ (reference sequence). V was shortened by 5 bases and J by 2 bases, with 16 bases between the two germline ends. This CDR3 reads CASSLRQGITYEQYF. CDR3 DNA (partial): TGTGCCAGCAGCCTTAGGCAGGGTATTACCTACGAG. Filled out from reference TRBV7-9 and TRBJ2-7, the complete variable domain reads DTGVSQNPRHKITKRGQNVTFRCDPISEHNRLYWYRQTLGQGPEFLTYFQNEAQLEKSRLLSDRFSAERPKGSFSTLEIQRTEQGDSAMYLCASSLRQGITYEQYFGPGTRLTVT.

As concerns this clone: The CDR3 goes on 3 residues after the read ends, and that part is filled in from the germline J gene. V and J are TRBV9 and TRBJ2-1, with 7 bases fitting TRBD1. Germline V gene data show CDR1 as SGDLS and CDR2 as YYNGEE. Trimming at V came to 0 bases and at J to 9 bases, leaving 6 bases not matched to a gene. The CDR3 totals 14 residues. CDR3 DNA, as far as it was read: TGTGCCAGCAGCGTAGATTCCCGGGACAGTGAG. Encoded protein: CASSVDSRDSE. The entire CDR3 is CASSVDSRDSEQFF.

Regarding this clone: The read ends 3 residues before the CDR3 terminus; that terminus is restored from the germline J gene. The chain couples TRBV20-1 to TRBJ2-5; tentative D call: TRBD1 (5 bases). The V gene lost 6 bases and the J gene lost 0 bases, with 17 bases spanning the gap. The CDR3 spans 15 residues. The germline V gene encodes CDR1 DFQATT and CDR2 SNEGSKA (reference sequence). The chain's CDR3 is CSATTEARNQETQYF. The CDR3 bases that were read are TGCAGTGCCACGACAGAAGCGAGAAACCAAGAGACC.

This clone is identified as medium-sized from frequency. The read ends 3 residues before the CDR3 terminus; that terminus is restored from the germline J gene. The chain uses TRBV7-8 and TRBJ1-4, with 7 bases that match TRBD1. This CDR3 contains 17 residues. With 5 bases clipped from V and 0 bases from J, the junction kept 9 bases outside the gene matches. The germline V gene encodes CDR1 SGHVS and CDR2 FQNEAQ. The sequenced part of the CDR3 DNA is TGTGCCAGCAGCCCAGCTCACAGGGGCTCAACTAATGAAAAA. It yields the protein CASSPAHRGSTNEK. The whole CDR3 is CASSPAHRGSTNEKLFF. Using reference TRBV7-8 and TRBJ1-4 for the parts outside the CDR3, the full variable domain is GAGVSQSPRYKVAKRGQDVALRCDPISGHVSLFWYQQALGQGPEFLTYFQNEAQLDKSGLPSDRFFAERPEGSVSTLKIQRTQQEDSAVYLCASSPAHRGSTNEKLFFGSGTQLSVL.

The CDR3 sequence is CASSLAGGPGEQYF. The sequenced CDR3 bases are TGTGCCAGCAGCTTAGCGGGAGGGCCTGGCGAG. The V call is TRBV5-5, the J call TRBJ2-7; 10 nucleotides align to TRBD2. The read stops 3 residues short of the end of the CDR3; the missing end is completed from the germline J gene. The CDR3 has 14 amino acids. V was clipped by 2 bases and J by 6 bases; unmatched bases: 5. Germline CDR1 and CDR2: SGHKS and YYEKEE (reference sequence).

The CDR3 here is CASSSHRKTYEQYF. The sequenced CDR3 bases are TGTGCCAGCAGTTCTCACAGGAAAACCTACGAG. The rearrangement uses TRBV6-2 or TRBV6-3 and TRBJ2-7, with a weak D call TRBD1 (5 bases). The read stops 3 residues short of the end of the CDR3; the missing end is completed from the germline J gene. Germline V CDR1 and CDR2: MNHEY, SVGEGT. Trimming cost V 4 bases and J 2 bases, with 12 bases left between them. CDR3 length equals 14 residues.

A remark on this clone: With the read ending 3 residues before the CDR3 end, the germline J gene is used to fill in that end. The V call is TRBV6-1, the J call TRBJ1-5; 7 bases are a match to TRBD1. With 0 bases clipped from V and 7 bases from J, the junction kept 6 bases outside the gene matches. The CDR3 loop spans 15 amino acids. Germline values: CDR1 MNHNS, CDR2 SASEGT. CDR3 residues: CASSEAVTGTQPQHF. The part of the CDR3 DNA that was read is TGTGCCAGCAGTGAAGCCGTGACAGGGACGCAGCCC.

Worth noting for this clone: From the germline J gene comes the end of the CDR3, since the read stops 3 residues before it. The chain recombines TRBV27 with TRBJ2-5, with D possibly matching TRBD2 (5 bases). There are 13 residues in the CDR3. Trimming removed 6 bases from V and 2 bases from J, with 10 bases in between. Germline assignment: CDR1 MNHEY and CDR2 SMNVEV (reference sequence). The CDR3 reads CASRRGKQETQYF. The CDR3 DNA, read in part, is TGTGCCAGCAGACGGGGTAAACAAGAGACC.

With respect to this clone: The CDR3 goes on 3 residues after the read ends, and that part is filled in from the germline J gene. The genes are TRBV30 and TRBJ1-2, with a weak D call TRBD1 (5 bases). This CDR3 has 14 residues. The germline V gene encodes CDR1 GTSNPN and CDR2 SVGIG (reference sequence). Trimming took off 0 bases at V and 0 bases at J, with 8 bases between the two ends. The sequenced part of the CDR3 DNA is TGTGCCTGGAGTGTACCAGGGTCTAACTATGGC. As protein: CAWSVPGSNYG. In full, the CDR3 reads CAWSVPGSNYGYTF.

To note about this clone: The germline gene is not matched at one end of the junction; a read error may be the cause. The read ends 3 residues early relative to the CDR3; the germline J gene fills the gap. V and J are TRBV2 and TRBJ2-7; maybe TRBD2 (5 bases). The CDR3 length is 13 residues. Germline V gene sequence: CDR1 SNHLY, CDR2 FYNNEI. The sequenced CDR3 bases are TGTGCCAGCGGTCTAGCCCAATCCTCCGAG. Its protein product is CASGLAQSSE. In full, the CDR3 is CASGLAQSSEQYF.

On this clone itself: The read halts 3 residues ahead of the CDR3 end, with the missing end drawn from the germline J gene. This chain connects TRBV6-2 or TRBV6-3 to TRBJ2-1; D is uncertain. V lost 6 bases, J lost 0 bases, and 6 bases lay in between. The CDR3 length is 13 residues. Germline V gives CDR1 MNHEY, CDR2 SVGEGT. Here the CDR3 reads CASRVSSYNEQFF. The part of the CDR3 DNA that was read is TGTGCCAGCAGAGTCAGCTCCTACAATGAG.

Of note for this clone: The read stops 3 residues short of the end of the CDR3; the missing end is completed from the germline J gene. V gene TRBV2 combines with J gene TRBJ2-3; D not resolved. From germline, CDR1 is SNHLY and CDR2 FYNNEI. V lost 5 bases to trimming and J lost 5 bases, with 5 bases between them. The CDR3 consists of 11 residues. The CDR3 loop is CASSTGDTQYF. The CDR3 DNA, read in part, is TGTGCCAGCAGTACCGGAGATACG.

To note about this clone: The read comes to an end 3 residues before the CDR3 does, leaving the germline J gene to fill in the end. The chain combines TRBV7-9 with TRBJ2-7; weak D call: TRBD1 (5 bases). Germline values: CDR1 SEHNR, CDR2 FQNEAQ (reference sequence). CDR3 length equals 14 residues. The ends were cut back, 5 bases at V and 6 bases at J, with 17 bases in the middle. The part of the CDR3 DNA that was read is TGTGCCAGCAGCCCCACCAGGGCTTTAGCCGAG. Protein sequence: CASSPTRALAE. The whole CDR3 is CASSPTRALAEQYF.

A word on this clone: The read finishes 3 residues shy of the CDR3 end, and the germline J gene is used to complete it. The chain couples TRBV18 to TRBJ2-7, with D possibly being TRBD1 (6 bases). CDR1 is KGHSH, CDR2 LQKENI, per germline. V gave up 2 bases and J gave up 1 base, with 12 bases separating them. This CDR3 contains 15 residues. The part of the CDR3 DNA that was read is TGTGCCAGCTCACCAAGTCAGGGGATTTCCTACGAG. This translates into CASSPSQGISYE. The whole CDR3 region reads CASSPSQGISYEQYF. Complete variable domain (other parts from reference TRBV18 and TRBJ2-7): NAGVMQNPRHLVRRRGQEARLRCSPMKGHSHVYWYRQLPEEGLKFMVYLQKENIIDESGMPKERFSAEFPKEGPSILRIQQVVRGDSAAYFCASSPSQGISYEQYFGPGTRLTVT.